This TCR beta chain was identified during a study of control samples from healthy donors and cancer patients. Clones were read by immunoSEQ multiplex PCR, and TCRdb kept only the in-frame ones, dropping some. The table has 100,000 to 150,000 clones, 85% to 90% seen once. Source material: blood. The receptor comes from a man in his thirties or forties in good health.

This CDR3 is CASSLSGLAGGLATQYF. The CDR3 DNA is TGCGCCAGCAGCTTGTCAGGACTAGCGGGGGGACTCGCGACCCAGTACTTC. The chain couples TRBV5-1 to TRBJ2-5, with 14 bases identical to TRBD2. This CDR3 region has 17 residues. Losses at the gene ends were 1 base for V and 7 bases for J; bases not matched to a gene: 9. The germline gives CDR1 SGHRS, CDR2 YFSETQ.